This TCR beta chain was sequenced in a study of OX40 agonist ivuxolimab in advanced cancers. The germline CDR1 and CDR2 sequences are ENHRY and SYGVKD. The CDR3 runs 13 residues. Trimming took off 7 bases at V and 3 bases at J, with 13 bases between the two ends. TCRdb's table, derived via immunoSEQ multiplex PCR, lists solely in-frame clones and lacks some. The data contain tens of thousands of clones, around 81% of them singletons. This specimen consisted of CD4+ or CD8+ T cells sorted from blood, obtained in a trial of the OX40 agonist ivuxolimab. The sequence was collected from an adult with an advanced solid tumor such as melanoma, head and neck, liver or kidney cancer. The chain has TRBV10-3 and TRBJ2-7; either TRBD1 or TRBD2 may supply D (5 bases each). The CDR3 coding sequence is TGTGCCATCAAGGGACCATGGGGCTACGAGCAGTACTTC. Residues: CAIKGPWGYEQYF.